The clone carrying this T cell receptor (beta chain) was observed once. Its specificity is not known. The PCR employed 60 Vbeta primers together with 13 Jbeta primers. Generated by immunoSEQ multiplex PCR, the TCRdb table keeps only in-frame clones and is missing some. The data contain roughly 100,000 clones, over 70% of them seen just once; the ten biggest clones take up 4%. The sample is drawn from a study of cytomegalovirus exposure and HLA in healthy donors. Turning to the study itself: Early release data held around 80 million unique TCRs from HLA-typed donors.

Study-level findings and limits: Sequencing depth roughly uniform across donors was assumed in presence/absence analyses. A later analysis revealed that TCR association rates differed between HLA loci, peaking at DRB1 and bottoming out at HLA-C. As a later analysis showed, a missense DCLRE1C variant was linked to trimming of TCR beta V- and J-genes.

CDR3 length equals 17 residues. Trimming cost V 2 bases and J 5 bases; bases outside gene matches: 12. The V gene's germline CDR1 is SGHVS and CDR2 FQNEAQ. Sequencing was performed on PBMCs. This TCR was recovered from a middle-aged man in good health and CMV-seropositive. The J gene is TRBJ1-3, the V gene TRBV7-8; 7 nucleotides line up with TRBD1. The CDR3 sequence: CASSLLTGKITRNTIYF. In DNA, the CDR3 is TGTGCCAGCAGCTTATTGACAGGGAAGATTACGCGAAACACCATATATTTT.